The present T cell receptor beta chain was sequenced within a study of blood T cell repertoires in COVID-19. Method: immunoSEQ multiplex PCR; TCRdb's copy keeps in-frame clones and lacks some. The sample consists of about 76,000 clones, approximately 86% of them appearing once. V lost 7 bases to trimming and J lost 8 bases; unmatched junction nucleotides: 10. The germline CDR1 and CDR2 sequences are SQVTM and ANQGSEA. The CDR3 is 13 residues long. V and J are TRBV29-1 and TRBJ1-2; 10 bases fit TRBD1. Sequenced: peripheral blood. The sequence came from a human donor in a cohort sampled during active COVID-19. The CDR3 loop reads CSGQGGQGSGYTF. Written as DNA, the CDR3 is TGCAGCGGTCAGGGGGGACAGGGGTCAGGCTACACCTTC.